This T cell receptor beta chain was sequenced in a study of T cell responses to AZD1222 COVID-19 vaccine. The overall study: Second-dose timings of about 4 or about 12 weeks were pooled. General study results and limits: An increase in Spike-specific TCR breadth and depth was observed after two AZD1222 doses. The reported proportion of spike-specific TCRs targeting unmutated variant regions was nearly half.

Method: immunoSEQ multiplex PCR; TCRdb's copy keeps in-frame clones and lacks some. Here the sample spans 180,000 or so clones, approximately 95% being singletons. On this clone: Antigen: not known.

With 5 bases removed from V and 2 bases from J, the gap between germline ends came to 11 bases. CDR3 size: 14 residues. The germline CDR1 and CDR2 sequences are PRHDT and FYEKMQ (reference sequence). The input for sequencing was peripheral blood, taken on day 0 of AZD1222 vaccination. V and J are TRBV13 and TRBJ2-3; TRBD1 might be the D (5 bases). This sequence was found in an adult in good health. This CDR3 is CASSPDTYTDTQYF. The CDR3 region has the DNA TGTGCCAGCAGCCCGGACACCTACACAGATACGCAGTATTTT.